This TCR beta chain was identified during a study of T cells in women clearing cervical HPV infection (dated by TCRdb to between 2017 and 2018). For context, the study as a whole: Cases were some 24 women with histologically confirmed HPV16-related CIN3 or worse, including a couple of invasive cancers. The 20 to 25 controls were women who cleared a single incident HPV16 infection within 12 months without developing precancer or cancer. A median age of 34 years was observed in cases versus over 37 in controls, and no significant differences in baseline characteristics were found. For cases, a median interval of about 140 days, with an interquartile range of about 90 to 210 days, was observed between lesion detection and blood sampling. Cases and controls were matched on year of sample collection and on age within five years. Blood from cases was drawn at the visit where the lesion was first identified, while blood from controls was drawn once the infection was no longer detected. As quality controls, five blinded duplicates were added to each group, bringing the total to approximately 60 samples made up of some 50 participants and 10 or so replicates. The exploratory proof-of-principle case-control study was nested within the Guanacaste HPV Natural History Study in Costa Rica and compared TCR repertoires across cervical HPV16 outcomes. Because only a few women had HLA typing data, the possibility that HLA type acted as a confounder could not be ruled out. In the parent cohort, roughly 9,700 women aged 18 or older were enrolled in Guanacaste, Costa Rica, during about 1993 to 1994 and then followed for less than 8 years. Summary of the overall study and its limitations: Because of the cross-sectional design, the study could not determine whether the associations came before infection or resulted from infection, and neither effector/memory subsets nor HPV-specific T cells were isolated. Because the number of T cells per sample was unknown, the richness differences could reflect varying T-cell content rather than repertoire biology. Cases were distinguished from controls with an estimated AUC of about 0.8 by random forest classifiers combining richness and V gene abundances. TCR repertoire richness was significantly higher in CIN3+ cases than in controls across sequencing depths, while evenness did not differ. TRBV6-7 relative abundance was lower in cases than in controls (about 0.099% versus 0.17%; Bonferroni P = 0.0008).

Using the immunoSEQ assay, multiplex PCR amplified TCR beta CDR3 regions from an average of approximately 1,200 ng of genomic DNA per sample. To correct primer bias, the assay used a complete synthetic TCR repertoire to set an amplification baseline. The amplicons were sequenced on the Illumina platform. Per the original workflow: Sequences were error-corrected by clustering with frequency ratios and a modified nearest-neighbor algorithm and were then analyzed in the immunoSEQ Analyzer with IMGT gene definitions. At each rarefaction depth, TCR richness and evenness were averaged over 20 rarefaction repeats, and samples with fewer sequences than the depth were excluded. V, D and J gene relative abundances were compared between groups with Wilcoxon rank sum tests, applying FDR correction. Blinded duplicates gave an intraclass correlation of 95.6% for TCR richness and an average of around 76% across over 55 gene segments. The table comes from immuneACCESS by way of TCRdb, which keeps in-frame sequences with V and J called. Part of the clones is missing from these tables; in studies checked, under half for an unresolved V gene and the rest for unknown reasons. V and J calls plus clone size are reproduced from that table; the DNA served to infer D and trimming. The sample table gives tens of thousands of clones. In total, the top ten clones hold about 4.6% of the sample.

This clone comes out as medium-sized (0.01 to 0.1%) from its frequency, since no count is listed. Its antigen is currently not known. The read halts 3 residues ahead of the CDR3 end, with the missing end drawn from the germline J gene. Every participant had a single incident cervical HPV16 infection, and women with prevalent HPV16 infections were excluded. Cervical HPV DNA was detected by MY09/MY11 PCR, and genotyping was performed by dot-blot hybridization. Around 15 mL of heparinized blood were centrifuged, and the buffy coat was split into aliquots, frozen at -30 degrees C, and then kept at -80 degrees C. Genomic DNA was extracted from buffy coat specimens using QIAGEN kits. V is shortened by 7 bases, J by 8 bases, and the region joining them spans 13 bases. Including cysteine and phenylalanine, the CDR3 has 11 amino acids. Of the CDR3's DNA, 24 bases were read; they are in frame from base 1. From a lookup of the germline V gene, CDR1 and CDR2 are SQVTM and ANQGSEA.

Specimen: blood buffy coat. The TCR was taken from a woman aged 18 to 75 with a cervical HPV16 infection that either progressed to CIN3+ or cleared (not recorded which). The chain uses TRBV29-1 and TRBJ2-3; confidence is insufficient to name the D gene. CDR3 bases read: TGCAGCGCTATCGACCCGGGTACG. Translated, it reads CSAIDPGT. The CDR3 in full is CSAIDPGTQYF.